Below, 8 T cell receptor beta chains from the same sample are listed, as sequenced in a study of identical twins. TCRdb recomputed calls from the 5' RACE reads with MiXCR, one row per CDR3 protein. Here the sample spans 1.5 million to 2 million distinct CDR3 sequences, roughly a third being singletons. Material: cord blood. The receptor set was obtained from a newborn girl in good health.

The chain uses TRBV12-3 or TRBV12-4 and TRBJ1-6; 8 bases are a match to TRBD1. The CDR3 has 16 residues. The trim removed 5 bases at V and 6 bases at J, leaving 9 bases unmatched. As DNA, the CDR3 is TGTGCCAGCAGTGATCCCCGGACAGGGCTTAATTCACCCCTCCACTTT. As protein: CASSDPRTGLNSPLHF.

V and J are TRBV7-2 and TRBJ2-1; D gene uncertain. V lost 3 bases and J lost 9, with 6 bases in between. Germline CDR1 and CDR2: SGHTA and FQGNSA. CDR3 length equals 11 residues. The CDR3 bases are TGTGCCAGCAGCTTGTGGGCTGAGCAGTTCTTC. It specifies CASSLWAEQFF. The full variable domain, rest sourced from reference TRBV7-2 and TRBJ2-1, is GAGVSQSPSNKVTEKGKDVELRCDPISGHTALYWYRQSLGQGLEFLIYFQGNSAPDKSGLPSDRFSAERTGGSVSTLTIQRTQQEDSAVYLCASSLWAEQFFGPGTRLTVL.

About this clonotype: The junction shows a germline mismatch at one end, possibly a read error. The rearrangement joins TRBV27 to TRBJ1-5, with D hard to call. Germline V gene lookup returns CDR1 MNHEY and CDR2 SMNVEV (reference sequence). The CDR3 totals 14 residues. The CDR3 bases are TGTGCCGGCAGTATAGGGTATAGCAATCAGCCCCAGCATTTT. This sequence encodes CAGSIGYSNQPQHF.

The chain couples TRBV20-1 to TRBJ2-1; TRBD2 matches at 9 bases. The V gene's germline CDR1 is DFQATT and CDR2 SNEGSKA (reference sequence). Germline trimming cut 0 bases from V and 8 bases from J; bases unmatched to any gene: 8. This CDR3 spans 15 amino acids. The CDR3 region is CSARDTVAGEHEQFF. The CDR3 nucleotides are TGCAGTGCTAGAGATACGGTAGCGGGAGAACATGAGCAGTTCTTC.

The gene calls are TRBV29-1 and TRBJ2-5, with 8 bases fitting TRBD2. V was pared by 4 bases and J by 6 bases, with 4 bases of the junction left unmatched. This CDR3 spans 12 amino acids. The germline CDR1 and CDR2 sequences are SQVTM and ANQGSEA. CDR3 protein: CSVVAGGKTQYF. The DNA for the CDR3 is TGCAGCGTTGTCGCGGGAGGAAAGACCCAGTACTTC. The whole variable domain, filled in from reference TRBV29-1 and TRBJ2-5, reads SAVISQKPSRDICQRGTSLTIQCQVDSQVTMMFWYRQQPGQSLTLIATANQGSEATYESGFVIDKFPISRPNLTFSTLTVSNMSPEDSSIYLCSVVAGGKTQYFGPGTRLLVL.

This clonotype showed up many times. The rearrangement links TRBV9 to TRBJ2-1, with TRBD2 as a possible D gene (6 bases). The V end lost 0 bases, the J end lost 3 bases, and 10 bases lay between the germline ends. Germline assignment: CDR1 SGDLS and CDR2 YYNGEE. The CDR3 is made up of 15 amino acids. CDR3: CASSVAGVGYNEQFF. DNA for the CDR3: TGTGCCAGCAGCGTAGCGGGAGTGGGCTACAATGAGCAGTTCTTC.

This clonotype was found many times. The chain is built from TRBV28 and TRBJ2-3; TRBD2 aligns across 16 bases. The length of the CDR3 is 18 residues. Unmatched junction bases numbered 4, after V lost 4 bases and J lost 0 bases. Germline assignment: CDR1 MDHEN and CDR2 SYDVKM. CDR3 DNA sequence: TGTGCCAGCAGTTCGGGACTAGCGGGAGGGCCTAGCACAGATACGCAGTATTTT. Protein product: CASSSGLAGGPSTDTQYF.

The rearrangement links TRBV9 to TRBJ2-1; 7 positions agree with TRBD2. The CDR3 is 14 amino acids. Looked up from germline, CDR1 is SGDLS and CDR2 is YYNGEE. The V gene end was trimmed by 4 bases and the J gene end by 13 bases; junction bases not matched to a gene: 14. CDR3 residues: CASSLGGTQETQFF. In DNA, the CDR3 is TGTGCCAGCAGCCTGGGGGGGACGCAAGAGACCCAGTTCTTC.